This T cell receptor (beta chain) was retrieved from a study of neurological immune-mediated disorders. This clonotype has just a few counts. Its antigen remains unidentified. Given a much more abundant clone one base away, this may be a read error. The CDR3 does not end in the conserved phenylalanine or tryptophan, so this is likely a read error. Germline CDR1 and CDR2: SGHTA and FQGNSA. The CDR3 runs 13 residues. V lost 5 bases to trimming and J lost 0 bases, with 8 bases between them. General observations from the study: Across subjects, no CDR3 amino acid sequence appeared in expanded clones of more than one subject, a finding that suggested private repertoires in all groups.

The cDNA came from 5'RACE with 10-nucleotide random UMIs. Every sequencing run gave over 190 million TCR-beta sequences, taken from 15-18 subjects. MiXCR was run by TCRdb on the 5' RACE reads, yielding one entry per CDR3 protein. The profile covers 20,000 to 30,000 distinct CDR3 sequences, with more than 2% appearing a single time and around 2.5% taken by the ten largest. Material: PBMCs. The sequence was collected from a woman between 50 and 59 years old with multiple sclerosis. V gene TRBV7-2 combines with J gene TRBJ2-7; D uncertain. Here the CDR3 DNA reads TGTGCCAGCAGCCGACTGGCCTCCTACGAGCAGTACTAC. It is translated as CASSRLASYEQYY.